What follows are 24 T cell receptor beta chains derived from one specimen sequenced in a study of T cell responses to AZD1222 COVID-19 vaccine. The data were produced by immunoSEQ multiplex PCR, yet TCRdb's version contains in-frame clones alone and is incomplete. The table shows 100,000 to 150,000 clones, with around 84% occurring only once. Material: peripheral blood, obtained 28 days after the second AZD1222 dose. The origin of the receptors is an adult who received the AZD1222 COVID-19 vaccine.

Only one count was recorded for this clone. The chain is built from TRBV9 and TRBJ1-2, with TRBD1 matching 8 bases. From germline, CDR1 is SGDLS and CDR2 YYNGEE. With 3 bases clipped from V and 8 bases from J, the junction kept 12 bases outside the gene matches. This CDR3 is 15 amino acids long. The CDR3: CASSDRWQGADGYTF. The CDR3 DNA reads as TGTGCCAGCAGCGACCGTTGGCAGGGGGCGGACGGCTACACCTTC.

The rearrangement links TRBV19 to TRBJ2-3; either TRBD1 or TRBD2 may fit D (6 bases each). The CDR3 covers 19 residues. Trimming took 4 bases from V and 5 from J, leaving 28 bases between them. From germline, CDR1 is LNHDA and CDR2 SQIVND (reference sequence). The chain's CDR3 is CASSSPRGVAGPRGDTQYF. DNA of the CDR3: TGTGCCAGTAGTAGCCCAAGGGGGGTGGCGGGACCTCGAGGAGATACGCAGTATTTT.

J is TRBJ2-7 and V is TRBV7-9; maybe TRBD1 (7 bases). V was cut by 8 bases and J by 3 bases, with 11 bases left in between. The CDR3 loop spans 12 amino acids. CDR1 and CDR2 from the germline V gene are SEHNR and FQNEAQ (reference sequence). The CDR3 nucleotides read TGTGCCAGCGGGGGGACAGTCTACGAGCAGTACTTC. Translating gives CASGGTVYEQYF.

The gene calls are TRBV24-1 and TRBJ1-5, with a weak D call TRBD1 (6 bases). Per the germline V gene, CDR1 is KGHDR and CDR2 is SFDVKD. V was cut by 4 bases and J by 5 bases, with 8 bases left in between. The CDR3 sequence is 13 residues long. The CDR3 DNA follows: TGTGCCACCAGTGACCGGACAGATCAGCCCCAGCATTTT. Translated: CATSDRTDQPQHF.

V is TRBV30 and J is TRBJ2-2, with TRBD2 as a possible D gene (5 bases). Germline assignment: CDR1 GTSNPN and CDR2 SVGIG (reference sequence). The CDR3 length is 15 residues. Trimming removed 4 bases at V and 1 base at J, with 13 bases between. The DNA for the CDR3 is TGTGCCTGGAATAGGGAGACGATGAACACCGGGGAGCTGTTTTTT. Amino acids: CAWNRETMNTGELFF.

This clone has only one observation. The chain combines TRBV9 with TRBJ2-3; 7 positions agree with TRBD1. V was clipped by 3 bases and J by 2 bases; unmatched bases: 9. Germline V gene data show CDR1 as SGDLS and CDR2 as YYNGEE. This CDR3 region has 16 residues. Here the CDR3 reads CASSGLTGTATDTQYF. The CDR3 nucleotides read TGTGCCAGCAGCGGACTGACAGGGACAGCCACAGATACGCAGTATTTT.

The chain links TRBV9 to TRBJ1-2; D unclear. Between the trimmed V and J ends, which lost 0 bases and 5 bases, there was a span of 5 bases. Germline values: CDR1 SGDLS, CDR2 YYNGEE. This CDR3 is built from 12 residues. The CDR3 sequence: CASSVEGYGYTF. DNA for the CDR3: TGTGCCAGCAGCGTAGAAGGGTATGGCTACACCTTC.

The rearrangement joins TRBV7-3 to TRBJ1-1, with D perhaps TRBD1 (5 bases). V lost 7 bases to trimming and J lost 2 bases, with 14 bases between them. CDR1 and CDR2 (germline): SGHTA, FQGTGA. CDR3 length equals 14 residues. CDR3 in DNA: TGTGCCAGCATCGCGGGGACGGCCAACACTGAAGCTTTCTTT. This encodes CASIAGTANTEAFF.

The chain uses TRBV18 and TRBJ2-7, with 8 bases fitting TRBD1. Germline-derived CDR1 and CDR2 are KGHSH and LQKENI. With V trimmed by 3 bases and J by 4 bases, 11 bases remained unmatched. The CDR3 totals 16 residues. CDR3 in DNA: TGTGCCAGCTCACCTACCGGACAGGGAGGATCATACGAGCAGTACTTC. Protein: CASSPTGQGGSYEQYF.

The chain uses TRBV11-2 and TRBJ2-1; possibly TRBD2 for D (6 bases). Germline V lookup: CDR1 SGHAT, CDR2 FQNNGV. CDR3 size: 13 residues. V was cut by 4 bases and J by 6 bases, with 10 bases left in between. The CDR3, as DNA: TGTGCCAGCAGCTCGCGACTAGTCAATGAGCAGTTCTTC. Translating gives CASSSRLVNEQFF.

The gene calls are TRBV10-1 and TRBJ2-7, with 8 nucleotides matching TRBD2. From germline, CDR1 is WNHNN and CDR2 SYGVQD (reference sequence). The CDR3 contains 14 residues. V gave up 4 bases and J gave up 2 bases; unmatched junction bases: 4. The CDR3 DNA sequence: TGCGCCAGCAGTGTGGGACTAGGAGCCTACGAGCAGTACTTC. This translates into CASSVGLGAYEQYF.

The chain has TRBV4-1 and TRBJ2-1; 7 nucleotides line up with TRBD2. In germline, CDR1 is MGHRA, CDR2 YSYEKL. The CDR3 is 17 residues long. Germline trimming cut 1 base from V and 5 bases from J; bases unmatched to any gene: 11. The CDR3: CASSQGLARGSDNEQFF. In DNA, the CDR3 is TGCGCCAGCAGCCAAGGTCTTGCGCGGGGGAGCGACAATGAGCAGTTCTTC.

The chain carries TRBV9 and TRBJ1-1, with a tentative D call TRBD1 (6 bases). V was trimmed by 0 bases and J by 0 bases, leaving 9 bases between them. Germline values: CDR1 SGDLS, CDR2 YYNGEE. The CDR3 has 15 residues. CDR3 DNA: TGTGCCAGCAGCGTAGTGGCAGGGGTGAACACTGAAGCTTTCTTT. Its protein is CASSVVAGVNTEAFF. Looking up the rest from reference TRBV9 and TRBJ1-1 gives the full variable domain: DSGVTQTPKHLITATGQRVTLRCSPRSGDLSVYWYQQSLDQGLQFLIQYYNGEERAKGNILERFSAQQFPDLHSELNLSSLELGDSALYFCASSVVAGVNTEAFFGQGTRLTVV.

This chain uses TRBV7-3 with TRBJ1-6, with 9 bases lining up with TRBD1. The CDR3 spans 16 residues. Germline V gene lookup returns CDR1 SGHTA and CDR2 FQGTGA. V lost 4 bases, J lost 5 bases, and 6 bases stayed unmatched. CDR3 amino acids: CASSSNGQGNNSPLHF. CDR3 DNA: TGTGCCAGCAGCTCGAACGGACAGGGGAATAATTCACCCCTCCACTTT.

This clone was found once. The chain links TRBV18 to TRBJ1-1, with D unclear. The germline gives CDR1 KGHSH, CDR2 LQKENI. CDR3 length: 12 amino acids. The germline V and J ends were trimmed by 4 bases and 3 bases, with 6 bases remaining between them. The CDR3 DNA reads as TGTGCCAGCTCACGTGGAGACACTGAAGCTTTCTTT. Translating it yields CASSRGDTEAFF.

The gene calls are TRBV9 and TRBJ2-1; 11 bases map to TRBD1. CDR1 is SGDLS, CDR2 YYNGEE, per germline. V shed 4 bases and J 7 bases; nucleotides not matched to a gene: 16. This CDR3 is built from 18 residues. CDR3 residues: CASSTRIGQGAFINEQFF. The CDR3 DNA sequence: TGTGCCAGCAGCACCCGTATCGGACAGGGGGCCTTTATTAATGAGCAGTTCTTC.

This clone was seen a few times. V and J are TRBV3-1 (or the pseudogene TRBV3-2) and TRBJ1-2; 9 bases are a match to TRBD1. Germline assignment: CDR1 LGHDT and CDR2 YNNKEL (reference sequence). The CDR3 is made up of 13 amino acids. The junction had 8 bases not matched to a gene; V was cut back by 7 bases and J by 8 bases. The CDR3 sequence: CASTTGQGEGYTF. Written as DNA, the CDR3 is TGTGCCAGCACTACGGGACAGGGTGAAGGCTACACCTTC.

The J gene is TRBJ2-2, the V gene TRBV4-1, with D unclear. Per germline, CDR1 MGHRA and CDR2 YSYEKL. This CDR3 has 15 amino acids. V lost 1 base, J lost 1 base, and 7 bases lay in between. The CDR3 here is CASSQGRRNTGELFF. The CDR3 coding sequence is TGCGCCAGCAGCCAAGGCCGTAGGAACACCGGGGAGCTGTTTTTT.

The chain combines TRBV7-8 with TRBJ1-5; D is ambiguous. With 4 bases removed from V and 7 bases from J, the gap between germline ends came to 8 bases. The CDR3 spans 12 residues. Germline V CDR1 and CDR2: SGHVS, FQNEAQ. As DNA, the CDR3 is TGTGCCAGCAGCTCCGCGGGACAGCCCCAGCATTTT. Encoded protein: CASSSAGQPQHF.

This chain joins TRBV11-2 and TRBJ2-3; D call uncertain. The CDR3 consists of 12 residues. CDR1 is SGHAT and CDR2 is FQNNGV in the germline V gene. Trimming took off 3 bases at V and 2 bases at J, with 3 bases between the two ends. CDR3 sequence: CASSFVTDTQYF. DNA for the CDR3: TGTGCCAGCAGCTTTGTCACAGATACGCAGTATTTT.

The V and J genes are TRBV5-4 and TRBJ1-1; possible D gene TRBD1, 5 bases. Trimming cost V 5 bases and J 6 bases, with 14 bases left between them. This CDR3 is built from 13 residues. The germline gives CDR1 SGHNT, CDR2 YYREEE (reference sequence). This chain's CDR3 is CASSSPPGSEAFF. DNA of the CDR3: TGTGCCAGCAGTTCTCCACCAGGGTCTGAAGCTTTCTTT.

The chain links TRBV6-1 to TRBJ1-5; TRBD1 is a possible D gene (6 bases). The CDR3 has 17 residues. Trimming stripped 2 bases from V and 2 bases from J, with 16 bases between. The germline V gene encodes CDR1 MNHNS and CDR2 SASEGT. The CDR3 spells CASSEPATAGGNQPQHF. Written as DNA, the CDR3 is TGTGCCAGCAGTGAACCCGCTACAGCAGGGGGCAATCAGCCCCAGCATTTT.

This clone has only a few counts. CDR3 nucleotide sequence: TGTGCCAGCAGCCCCAACTGGATGGGGGCGAGAAACACCATATATTTT. Translating gives CASSPNWMGARNTIYF. This chain uses TRBV9 with TRBJ1-3; a weak D match, TRBD1 (6 bases). Trimming removed 4 bases at V and 5 bases at J, with 19 bases between. Germline CDR1 reads SGDLS; CDR2 reads YYNGEE. The CDR3 runs to 16 residues.

This clone has just one count. The gene calls are TRBV28 and TRBJ1-1; 9 positions agree with TRBD1. V was pared by 5 bases and J by 4 bases, with 8 bases of the junction left unmatched. CDR1 MDHEN and CDR2 SYDVKM come from the germline V gene. The CDR3 has 15 residues. The CDR3 nucleotides are TGTGCCAGCAGTCCCCGGACAGGGGAAGGCACTGAAGCTTTCTTT. It specifies CASSPRTGEGTEAFF.